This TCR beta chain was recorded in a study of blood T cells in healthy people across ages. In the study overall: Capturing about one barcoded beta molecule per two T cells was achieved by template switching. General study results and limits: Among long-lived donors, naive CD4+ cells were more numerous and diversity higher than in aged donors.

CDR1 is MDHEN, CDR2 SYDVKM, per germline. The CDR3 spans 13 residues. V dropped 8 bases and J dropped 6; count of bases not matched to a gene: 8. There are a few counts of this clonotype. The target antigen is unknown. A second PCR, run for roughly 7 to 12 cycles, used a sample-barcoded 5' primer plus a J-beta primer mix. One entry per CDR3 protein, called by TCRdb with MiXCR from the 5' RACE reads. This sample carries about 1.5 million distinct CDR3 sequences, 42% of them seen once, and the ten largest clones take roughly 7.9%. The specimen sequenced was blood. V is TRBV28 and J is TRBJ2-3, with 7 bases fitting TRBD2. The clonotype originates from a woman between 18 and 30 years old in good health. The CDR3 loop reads CASGKVGGDTQYF. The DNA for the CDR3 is TGTGCCAGCGGAAAAGTGGGGGGGGATACGCAGTATTTT.